What follows is one TCR beta chain and its context. The target antigen is unknown. This entry comes from a study of cytomegalovirus exposure and HLA in healthy donors. Study-level information: HLA-typed donors were the source of about 90 million unique TCRs held in an early data release. Broader study findings: Researchers reported in a later analysis that a missense DCLRE1C variant was tied to TCR beta V- and J-gene trimming. Among TCR sequences, most were rare, though some public TCRs appeared in many donors. When a later analysis compared HLA-associated TCR beta chains with equally common others, the HLA-associated chains turned out to be more clonally expanded and to have lower generation probabilities.

Between the trimmed V and J ends, which lost 2 bases and 3 bases, there was a span of 4 bases. CDR1 is SGHTA, CDR2 FQGTGA, per germline. This CDR3 contains 13 residues. Use of 60 Vbeta and 13 Jbeta primers characterized the PCR. TCRdb's copy holds only in-frame clones and misses some; the assay was immunoSEQ multiplex PCR. The profile shows about 170,000 clones, 70% to 90% of them singletons. The chain couples TRBV7-3 to TRBJ2-2; no firm D call. This sequence was found in a young man in good health and CMV-seropositive. The sequencing input was PBMCs. This CDR3 reads CASSLYDTGELFF. The CDR3 DNA is TGTGCCAGCAGCTTATATGACACCGGGGAGCTGTTTTTT.